This T cell receptor beta chain comes out of a study of identical twins. CDR1 and CDR2 (germline): DFQATT, SNEGSKA (reference sequence). This CDR3 spans 12 amino acids. The V gene lost 1 base and the J gene lost 3 bases, with 5 bases spanning the gap. TCRdb reprocessed the 5' RACE reads with MiXCR, giving one entry per CDR3 protein. This sample has about 570,000 distinct CDR3 sequences, with around a tenth found just once. The same sample was also used in a study of yellow fever vaccine responses in identical twins.

Sequencing was done on a sample of PBMCs. The receptor was derived from a woman under 30 in good health. The chain carries TRBV20-1 and TRBJ2-3; no definite D call. CDR3 nucleotide sequence: TGCAGTGCTAGAGGTCTGACAGATACGCAGTATTTT. This encodes CSARGLTDTQYF.